Listed below are T cell receptor beta chains from one sample, sequenced in a study of regulatory T cells in long-lasting Graves disease. TCRdb called the multiplex PCR reads again in MiXCR, with one record for every CDR3 protein. The data contain more than 450,000 distinct CDR3 sequences, about 11% of them singletons. The same sample was also studied in work on T cells in Graves' hyperthyroidism and ophthalmopathy.

The specimen was peripheral blood mononuclear cells (PBMCs), collected at new diagnosis, from a patient treated with antithyroid drugs. These TCRs come from a woman aged 25 to 45 with Graves disease. Each CDR3 is given with its conserved first and last residue. D genes are given only for firm matches. Size is stated for part of the rows, as once, few or many counts, or as a class when the clone is expanded.

many	TRBV6-1	NA	TRBJ1-1	TGTGCCAGCAGTGAAGCGCGTCTCACTGAAGCTTTCTTT	CASSEARLTEAFF
many	TRBV11-2	NA	TRBJ1-1	TGTGCCAGCAGCAAAGTGAACACTGAAGCTTTCTTT	CASSKVNTEAFF
NA	TRBV28	TRBD1	TRBJ1-4	TGTGCCAGCAGTTTCTGGCCGGGACAGGGACTGTTTTTT	CASSFWPGQGLFF
NA	TRBV19	NA	TRBJ2-7	TGTGCCAGTAGTTCGCGGAGTGGGACAAACCGGTGGGAGCAGTACTTC	CASSSRSGTNRWEQYF
many	TRBV14	NA	TRBJ1-4	TGTGCCAGCAGCCAAATCGACGGCAGGGCGGAAAAACTGTTTTTT	CASSQIDGRAEKLFF
NA	TRBV20-1	NA	TRBJ1-6	TGCAGTGCTAGAATGGACAGTCGTCATAATTCACCCCTCCACTTT	CSARMDSRHNSPLHF
medium-sized	TRBV11-3	TRBD2	TRBJ2-1	TGTGCCAGCAGCCCGACGTGGCGGGAGGCCCACAATGAGCAGTTCTTC	CASSPTWREAHNEQFF
many	TRBV6-5	NA	TRBJ1-2	TGTGCCAGCAGTTACTCGATGGCCAGTACCGCCCGTGGCTACACCTTC	CASSYSMASTARGYTF
many	TRBV12-3/TRBV12-4	TRBD1	TRBJ1-5	TGTGCCAGCAGTCGCGAACCAGGGGGGGGGAATCAGCCCCAGCATTTT	CASSREPGGGNQPQHF
NA	TRBV4-3	NA	TRBJ2-3	TGCGCCAGCAGCCAATGGAGCACAGATACGCAGTATTTT	CASSQWSTDTQYF
NA	TRBV3-1	NA	TRBJ1-5	TGTGCCAGCAGCCAAGAAACGGGAGCCAACAATCAGCCCCAGCATTTT	CASSQETGANNQPQHF
many	TRBV27	TRBD1	TRBJ1-1	TGTGCCAGCAGCCCCCCCCCGGGGAGACAGGGGGCGATGAACACTGAAGCTTTCTTT	CASSPPPGRQGAMNTEAFF
many	TRBV13	NA	TRBJ2-1	TGTGCCAGCAGCCTTCTTACACTCGGAGAGCAGTTCTTC	CASSLLTLGEQFF
NA	TRBV6-1	NA	TRBJ1-2	TGTGCCAGCAGTCACAGGGAAGAGGATGGCTACACCTTC	CASSHREEDGYTF
many	TRBV15	TRBD1	TRBJ2-7	TGTGCCACCAGCAGAGTCCCAGGGGGAGCCTACGAGCAGTACTTC	CATSRVPGGAYEQYF
many	TRBV7-8	NA	TRBJ2-7	TGTGCCAGCGGCGGGTTAGGTTCCTACGAGCAGTACTTC	CASGGLGSYEQYF
many	TRBV5-1	NA	TRBJ1-6	TGCGCCAGCAGTCCCGGGACGGGGGCCAATTCACCCCTCCACTTT	CASSPGTGANSPLHF
few	TRBV4-1	TRBD1	TRBJ2-7	TGCGCCAGCAGCCAATTGTCCCGGGGACAGGGGTACGAGCAGTACTTC	CASSQLSRGQGYEQYF
many	TRBV7-9	NA	TRBJ1-5	TGTGCCAGCAGCCTGAGGGAAAATCAGCCCCAGCATTTT	CASSLRENQPQHF
NA	TRBV6-1	NA	TRBJ1-3	TGTGCCAGCAGTCCACAGTCCGTCTCTGGAAACACCATATATTTT	CASSPQSVSGNTIYF
many	TRBV27	TRBD2	TRBJ2-3	TGTGCCAGCAGTTTAGGCCTAGCGGGAGGGTCAGATACGCAGTATTTT	CASSLGLAGGSDTQYF
many	TRBV12-3/TRBV12-4	NA	TRBJ2-3	TGTGCCAGCAGTCCGCACCCCGCGGCTAGTGGATTCACAGATACGCAGTATTTT	CASSPHPAASGFTDTQYF
many	TRBV5-4	TRBD1	TRBJ2-7	TGTGCCAGCAGCTTGGGACAGGGCCTCTACGAGCAGTACTTC	CASSLGQGLYEQYF
many	TRBV6-1	TRBD1	TRBJ2-7	TGTGCCAGCAGCCTGGACAGGGGGTTCGTGAACGAGCAGTACTTC	CASSLDRGFVNEQYF
NA	TRBV27	TRBD2	TRBJ2-1	TGTGCCAGCAGCCCCCTTGGCGGGAGACTTTACAATGAGCAGTTCTTC	CASSPLGGRLYNEQFF
NA	TRBV10-3	NA	TRBJ1-1	TGTGCCATCAGTGAATTAACAGGCCGGTGGGGCAACACTGAAGCTTTCTTT	CAISELTGRWGNTEAFF
NA	TRBV3-1	NA	TRBJ1-5	TGTGCCAGCAGCCAAGGGGGGCTTGGCAATCAGCCCCAGCATTTT	CASSQGGLGNQPQHF
many	TRBV2	NA	TRBJ2-5	TGTGCCAGCAGGGGACCGGAGACCCAGTACTTC	CASRGPETQYF
many	TRBV28	NA	TRBJ2-1	TGTGCCAGCAGTTTATGGTCTGCTGAGCAGTTCTTC	CASSLWSAEQFF
many	TRBV19	NA	TRBJ1-5	TGTGCCAGTAGTACCCGACAAGACCTATATAGCAATCAGCCCCAGCATTTT	CASSTRQDLYSNQPQHF
many	TRBV12-3/TRBV12-4	TRBD2	TRBJ2-5	TGTGCCAGCAGTTCTTATAGCGGGAGGGCCGGTCAAGAGACCCAGTACTTC	CASSSYSGRAGQETQYF
many	TRBV20-1	NA	TRBJ2-7	TGCAGTGGGCTACTGGGACTCTCCTACGAGCAGTACTTC	CSGLLGLSYEQYF
many	TRBV2	NA	TRBJ1-1	TGTGCCAGCAGTGTTTTCAGTAACACTGAAGCTTTCTTT	CASSVFSNTEAFF
many	TRBV18	TRBD2	TRBJ2-1	TGTGCCAGCTCACCACCAGGACTAGCGGCCAATGAGCAGTTCTTC	CASSPPGLAANEQFF
NA	TRBV15	NA	TRBJ1-1	TGTGCCACCGAAAGAAGGTCGAACACTGAAGCTTTCTTT	CATERRSNTEAFF
NA	TRBV13	NA	TRBJ2-2	TGTGCCAGCAGCTTAAGGTGGCGAGGGGCTCACACCGGGGAGCTGTTTTTT	CASSLRWRGAHTGELFF
many	TRBV30	NA	TRBJ1-5	TGTGCCTGGTCCACCGGACAGCTAAACAATCAGCCCCAGCATTTT	CAWSTGQLNNQPQHF
few	TRBV9	NA	TRBJ2-1	TGTGCCAGCTACCCAAGGCTATATGAGCAGTTCTTC	CASYPRLYEQFF
NA	TRBV11-2	NA	TRBJ2-2	TGTGCCAGCAGCTTAGGTCTGACGGGCACCGGGGAGCTGTTTTTT	CASSLGLTGTGELFF
NA	TRBV11-3	TRBD2	TRBJ2-7	TGTGCCAGCAGCCTAGCGGATAGCTCCTACGAGCAGTACTTC	CASSLADSSYEQYF
many	TRBV20-1	NA	TRBJ2-1	TGCAGTGCTGACCCCAAGAGTTCTTCCTACAATGAGCAGTTCTTC	CSADPKSSSYNEQFF
few	TRBV6-2/TRBV6-3	NA	TRBJ2-1	TGTGCCAGCAGTTACGGAGCTAGAGCGCTCCCAGGTTACAATGAGCAGTTCTTC	CASSYGARALPGYNEQFF
few	TRBV9	TRBD1	TRBJ2-1	TGTGCCAGCAGCCTAAGGACAGGGGGGACCAATGAGCAGTTCTTC	CASSLRTGGTNEQFF
many	TRBV10-3	NA	TRBJ1-1	TGTGCCATCAGCGAAACAGAATTCACTGAAGCTTTCTTT	CAISETEFTEAFF
many	TRBV2	TRBD1	TRBJ1-4	TGTGCCAGCAGTAAACAGGGGGTGATGGAAAAACTGTTTTTT	CASSKQGVMEKLFF
many	TRBV19	NA	TRBJ1-2	TGTGCCAGCCGGTCCTTTAACTATGGCTACACCTTC	CASRSFNYGYTF
many	TRBV30	TRBD1	TRBJ1-6	TGTGCCTGGAGTGTACGGTCAGGGGGATCCTATAATTCACCCCTCCACTTT	CAWSVRSGGSYNSPLHF
NA	TRBV9	NA	TRBJ1-3	TGTGCCAGCAGCGCCAGGGGCTCTGGAAACACCATATATTTT	CASSARGSGNTIYF
many	TRBV28	TRBD1	TRBJ1-1	TGTGCCAGCAGTTGGGAACAGGGGAAGGGGACTCTGAACACTGAAGCTTTCTTT	CASSWEQGKGTLNTEAFF
NA	TRBV25-1	NA	TRBJ2-1	TGTGCCAGCAGGCGTCGAGGGACCTACAATGAGCAGTTCTTC	CASRRRGTYNEQFF
few	TRBV3-1	NA	TRBJ1-2	TGTGCCAACAGCCAACTGGCCCCGAACTATGGCTACACCTTC	CANSQLAPNYGYTF